This paragraph reports one TCR beta chain. The protocol was immunoSEQ multiplex PCR, while the TCRdb copy is restricted to in-frame clones and leaves out a portion. The profile shows 300,000 to 350,000 clones, over 70% of them singletons. These data belong to a study of blood T cell repertoires in COVID-19. Sequencing input: peripheral blood. The sequence was obtained from a woman aged 50 to 60 with COVID-19, enrolled during active disease.

The CDR3 spells CASSSGLAGPGELFF. CDR3 nucleotide sequence: TGTGCCAGCAGCTCTGGACTAGCGGGACCCGGGGAGCTGTTTTTT. V gene TRBV5-6 combines with J gene TRBJ2-2; 12 bases agree with TRBD2. Germline-derived CDR1 and CDR2 are SGHDT and YYEEEE. CDR3 size: 15 residues. Trimming took 3 bases from V and 6 from J; bases not matched to a gene: 3.